Shown below are 32 T cell receptor beta chains from a single sample sequenced in a study of cytomegalovirus exposure and HLA in healthy donors. Primers for the PCR totalled 60 Vbeta and 13 Jbeta. The table came from immunoSEQ multiplex PCR; TCRdb's copy has only in-frame clones and leaves some out. The sample consists of some 160,000 clones, 68% of them appearing once. Sequences were obtained from PBMCs. All receptors derive from a man in his sixties in good health and CMV-seronegative.

V gene TRBV5-4 combines with J gene TRBJ2-3, with D tentatively TRBD2 (6 bases). With 2 bases removed from V and 2 bases from J, the gap between germline ends came to 12 bases. The CDR3 extends over 15 amino acids. The germline CDR1 and CDR2 sequences are SGHNT and YYREEE (reference sequence). CDR3 region: CASSLPGDYTDTQYF. The CDR3 DNA follows: TGTGCCAGCAGCTTACCGGGAGATTACACAGATACGCAGTATTTT.

V and J are TRBV5-4 and TRBJ2-2; possibly TRBD1 for D (6 bases). V was shortened by 4 bases and J by 1 base, with 8 bases between the two germline ends. The germline V gene has CDR1 SGHNT and CDR2 YYREEE (reference sequence). The CDR3 is made up of 14 amino acids. The CDR3 nucleotides read TGTGCCAGCAGCCTGGACAGGAACACCGGGGAGCTGTTTTTT. It is translated as CASSLDRNTGELFF. The full variable domain, completed using reference TRBV5-4 and TRBJ2-2, is ETGVTQSPTHLIKTRGQQVTLRCSSQSGHNTVSWYQQALGQGPQFIFQYYREEENGRGNFPPRFSGLQFPNYSSELNVNALELDDSALYLCASSLDRNTGELFFGEGSRLTVL.

The chain carries TRBV5-5 and TRBJ2-3; 10 nucleotides match TRBD2. Germline CDR1 is SGHKS and CDR2 is YYEKEE (reference sequence). The ends lost 0 bases at V and 3 bases at J; junction bases unmatched: 7. The length of the CDR3 is 17 residues. In DNA, the CDR3 is TGTGCCAGCAGCTTGGTAGTAGCGGGAGGTGGAACAGATACGCAGTATTTT. Translated, it gives CASSLVVAGGGTDTQYF.

The rearrangement uses TRBV6-5 and TRBJ2-2; 8 positions match TRBD1. Germline-derived CDR1 and CDR2 are MNHEY and SVGAGI. CDR3 length: 16 amino acids. V shed 4 bases, J shed 4 bases, and the junction held 8 bases outside the gene matches. The chain's CDR3 is CASSFDRGVITGELFF. The CDR3, as DNA: TGTGCCAGCAGTTTTGACAGGGGCGTTATCACCGGGGAGCTGTTTTTT.

This clone was picked up one time. The chain employs TRBV15 and TRBJ2-3, with 12 nucleotides matching TRBD2. J gave up 7 bases and V 6 bases, and 2 bases lay outside the gene matches. This CDR3 region has 13 residues. CDR1 and CDR2 (germline): LNHNV, YYDKDF (reference sequence). CDR3 sequence (DNA): TGTGCCACCAGGACTAGCGGGAGTAATACGCAGTATTTT. It yields the protein CATRTSGSNTQYF.

This rearrangement joins TRBV7-3 to TRBJ2-2, with D tentatively TRBD1 (5 bases). Deletions cut 2 bases from V and 4 bases from J, with 8 bases between. The CDR3 runs to 14 residues. Germline V CDR1 and CDR2: SGHTA, FQGTGA. The CDR3 region is CASSLYQGTGELFF. CDR3 coding DNA: TGTGCCAGCAGCTTATATCAGGGCACCGGGGAGCTGTTTTTT.

The chain's CDR3 is CSVDRGGDEQYF. DNA of the CDR3: TGCAGCGTGGACAGGGGGGGCGACGAGCAGTACTTC. The V call is TRBV29-1, the J call TRBJ2-7; TRBD1 matches 10 bases. CDR3 length equals 12 residues. Per germline, CDR1 SQVTM and CDR2 ANQGSEA. Trimming removed 6 bases from V and 5 bases from J; junction bases left unmatched: 4.

CDR3 DNA: TGCGCCAGCAGCTTGGGGGGGGGTTCGAACACCGGGGAGCTGTTTTTT. Encoded protein: CASSLGGGSNTGELFF. The rearrangement links TRBV5-1 to TRBJ2-2; 7 positions match TRBD2. Trimming at V came to 0 bases and at J to 0 bases, leaving 2 bases not matched to a gene. In germline, CDR1 is SGHRS, CDR2 YFSETQ. This CDR3 has 16 amino acids.

The rearrangement uses TRBV7-9 and TRBJ2-5; 11 bases align to TRBD2. The closer fit of TRBJ2-7 to the DNA end suggests the J call may be wrong. The CDR3 length is 15 residues. Germline V gene lookup returns CDR1 SEHNR and CDR2 FQNEAQ (reference sequence). In DNA, the CDR3 is TGTGCCAGCAGCCCGGTAGCGGGAGGGCGCCACGAGCAGTACTTC. Residues: CASSPVAGGRHEQYF.

With respect to this clone: Germline and junction disagree at one end, which may indicate a read error. The CDR3 bases are TGTTCCAGCAGCCCGGGACGGGAGACAGATACGCAGTATTTT. This encodes CSSSPGRETDTQYF. The chain links TRBV7-9 to TRBJ2-3; tentative D call: TRBD2 (6 bases). The CDR3 contains 14 residues. Germline values: CDR1 SEHNR, CDR2 FQNEAQ (reference sequence).

This clone was detected a few times. The genes are TRBV25-1 and TRBJ2-1; D is ambiguous. V lost 2 bases and J lost 4, with 9 bases in between. The CDR3 length is 14 residues. CDR1 is MGHDK and CDR2 is SYGVNS in the germline V gene. The CDR3 is CASSEHDLYNEQFF. The CDR3 bases are TGTGCCAGCAGTGAACACGACTTGTACAATGAGCAGTTCTTC.

The V and J genes are TRBV7-3 and TRBJ2-7, with 7 nucleotides matching TRBD2. The CDR3 runs to 16 residues. Germline V gene data show CDR1 as SGHTA and CDR2 as FQGTGA. Losses at the gene ends were 5 bases for V and 2 bases for J; bases not matched to a gene: 12. The CDR3 region is CASSPTPTGLAYEQYF. The CDR3 region has the DNA TGTGCCAGCAGCCCAACTCCCACCGGACTAGCCTACGAGCAGTACTTC.

There are many counts of this clone. In nucleotides, the CDR3 is TGTGCCAGCAGCCCCGGGACTAGCGGAGTTCGGGGTGAGCAGTTCTTC. Its protein product is CASSPGTSGVRGEQFF. The chain recombines TRBV9 with TRBJ2-1; 11 positions agree with TRBD2. From germline, CDR1 is SGDLS and CDR2 YYNGEE. V lost 4 bases and J lost 9; bases outside the gene matches: 12. This CDR3 is built from 16 residues.

The chain is built from TRBV6-1 and TRBJ2-7; 9 positions agree with TRBD2. The CDR3 is 16 residues long. V gave up 4 bases and J gave up 2 bases; unmatched junction bases: 9. Germline CDR1 and CDR2: MNHNS and SASEGT. DNA of the CDR3: TGTGCCAGCAGTGCAGGTCCGACTAGCGGTCCCTACGAGCAGTACTTC. Amino acid sequence: CASSAGPTSGPYEQYF.

The CDR3 sequence: CASSERLQTQYF. CDR3 nucleotide sequence: TGTGCCAGCAGTGAGAGGTTACAGACCCAGTACTTC. The rearrangement uses TRBV6-1 and TRBJ2-5, with D uncertain. Germline V gives CDR1 MNHNS, CDR2 SASEGT. V was pared by 3 bases and J by 6 bases, with 8 bases between. This CDR3 has 12 amino acids.

The CDR3 spells CASSLRFGAGGTRSGELFF. DNA of the CDR3: TGTGCCAGCAGCTTACGCTTTGGGGCGGGAGGGACTCGATCCGGGGAGCTGTTTTTT. This chain links TRBV7-3 with TRBJ2-2; 9 bases align to TRBD2. J was trimmed by 6 bases and V by 2 bases; bases with no gene match: 16. CDR1 and CDR2 from the germline V gene are SGHTA and FQGTGA. The CDR3 is 19 amino acids.

The chain combines TRBV5-1 with TRBJ2-7; 9 bases line up with TRBD1. The CDR3 covers 14 residues. The ends lost 4 bases at V and 1 base at J; junction bases unmatched: 3. In germline, CDR1 is SGHRS, CDR2 YFSETQ. The CDR3 DNA sequence: TGCGCCAGCAGCAAGGACAGGGGTTCCTACGAGCAGTACTTC. Its translation: CASSKDRGSYEQYF.

This clone was counted between two and nine times. This chain joins TRBV5-6 and TRBJ1-5; the match to TRBD1 covers 7 bases. CDR3 length: 14 residues. Germline V gives CDR1 SGHDT, CDR2 YYEEEE. J lost 5 bases, V lost 3 bases, and 5 bases had no gene match. CDR3 bases: TGTGCCAGCAGCTCCCGGACAGGACATCAGCCCCAGCATTTT. This gives the protein CASSSRTGHQPQHF.

This clone was detected only a few times. The limits of the CDR3 on the DNA are not certain, so only TCRdb's listed CDR3 is given. The chain links TRBV27 to TRBJ2-7; TRBD2 reflects the table's D call only, with no check against the DNA. The CDR3 is 16 amino acids long, termini counted. The germline gives CDR1 MNHEY, CDR2 SMNVEV (reference sequence). CDR3 region: CASSSSVSGVWHEQYF.

The chain couples TRBV5-8 to TRBJ2-7, with 8 bases lining up with TRBD1. The CDR3 contains 18 residues. The germline gives CDR1 SGHTS, CDR2 YDEGEE. J gave up 2 bases and V 2 bases, and 15 bases lay outside the gene matches. This chain's CDR3 is CASSFPRQGSISTYEQYF. CDR3 DNA: TGTGCCAGCAGCTTCCCCAGACAGGGGTCCATATCCACCTACGAGCAGTACTTC.

This chain connects TRBV28 to TRBJ1-5; 8 nucleotides line up with TRBD1. Germline CDR1 and CDR2: MDHEN and SYDVKM. Germline trimming cut 1 base from V and 4 bases from J; bases unmatched to any gene: 18. The CDR3 covers 20 residues. The CDR3 loop reads CASSLLTGAVVSRLNQPQHF. Here the CDR3 DNA reads TGTGCCAGCAGTTTATTGACAGGGGCGGTAGTTTCCCGACTTAATCAGCCCCAGCATTTT.

The chain has TRBV5-4 and TRBJ2-7, with D maybe TRBD1 (6 bases). Germline CDR1 SGHNT, CDR2 YYREEE (reference sequence). The CDR3 is 14 amino acids. The germline V and J ends were trimmed by 0 bases and 2 bases, with 9 bases remaining between them. The CDR3 DNA sequence: TGTGCCAGCAGCTTGGAAGCAGGGGCCTACGAGCAGTACTTC. Its translation is CASSLEAGAYEQYF.

The rearrangement joins TRBV11-2 to TRBJ2-3; 14 bases are shared with TRBD2. The CDR3 has 16 amino acids. V was pared by 6 bases and J by 4 bases, with 6 bases of the junction left unmatched. CDR1 SGHAT and CDR2 FQNNGV come from the germline V gene. DNA of the CDR3: TGTGCCAGCAGTCGGGGACTAGCGGGAGTGTCAGATACGCAGTATTTT. Amino acid sequence: CASSRGLAGVSDTQYF.

This rearrangement joins TRBV5-4 to TRBJ1-1; no definite D call. The CDR3 sequence is 13 residues long. V was shortened by 2 bases and J by 1 base, with 6 bases between the two germline ends. Per germline, CDR1 SGHNT and CDR2 YYREEE (reference sequence). CDR3 loop: CASSLTGNTEAFF. In DNA, the CDR3 is TGTGCCAGCAGCTTAACGGGGAACACTGAAGCTTTCTTT.

CDR3 loop: CASSPERQSFSPLHF. The CDR3 DNA follows: TGCGCCAGCAGCCCTGAGCGGCAGAGTTTTTCACCCCTCCACTTT. The chain recombines TRBV5-1 with TRBJ1-6; D is unclear. Germline-derived CDR1 and CDR2 are SGHRS and YFSETQ. The V end was cut by 4 bases, the J end by 9 bases, with 17 bases between. CDR3 length: 15 amino acids.

The chain combines TRBV27 with TRBJ2-7, with D possibly matching TRBD1 (5 bases). V lost 7 bases to trimming and J lost 6 bases, with 22 bases between them. The CDR3 consists of 15 residues. The germline gives CDR1 MNHEY, CDR2 SMNVEV (reference sequence). The DNA for the CDR3 is TGTGCCAGCACCACCTTCGGGCAGGTCCAGGGCGAGCAGTACTTC. Its translation is CASTTFGQVQGEQYF.

This chain uses TRBV5-1 with TRBJ2-3; 9 positions match TRBD2. The V gene's germline CDR1 is SGHRS and CDR2 YFSETQ. Unmatched junction bases numbered 11, after V lost 9 bases and J lost 0 bases. The CDR3 totals 16 residues. The CDR3 DNA is TGCGCCACCAATCCTCCTAGCGGGGCGAGCACAGATACGCAGTATTTT. It is translated as CATNPPSGASTDTQYF.

As to this clone: The same CDR3 can be traced to other DNA sequences in this sample. Here the CDR3 DNA reads TGTGCCAGCAGTTTATCCGGGGGGGCGAACGAGCAGTACTTC. Protein sequence: CASSLSGGANEQYF. The chain combines TRBV28 with TRBJ2-7, with 8 bases aligning to TRBD2. The V segment lost 1 base and the J segment 5 bases; nucleotides outside the gene matches: 4. From germline, CDR1 is MDHEN and CDR2 SYDVKM. CDR3 length: 14 residues.

The V call is TRBV11-2, the J call TRBJ1-1; D is ambiguous. The CDR3 extends over 14 amino acids. CDR1 is SGHAT and CDR2 is FQNNGV in the germline V gene. Trimming pared 2 bases from V and 6 bases from J, leaving 13 bases between. The CDR3 region is CASSLILAQSEAFF. The DNA for the CDR3 is TGTGCCAGCAGCTTAATTCTAGCTCAGTCTGAAGCTTTCTTT.

This clone has only a few counts. CDR3 nucleotides: TGTGCCAGTAGTTGGACAGGGGGCGGCTACACCTTC. Translated, it gives CASSWTGGGYTF. The chain is built from TRBV19 and TRBJ1-2; 11 bases fit TRBD1. V shed 5 bases and J 8 bases; nucleotides not matched to a gene: 1. Germline loops: CDR1 LNHDA, CDR2 SQIVND (reference sequence). The CDR3 is 12 amino acids. Drawing the rest from reference TRBV19 and TRBJ1-2, the complete variable domain is DGGITQSPKYLFRKEGQNVTLSCEQNLNHDAMYWYRQDPGQGLRLIYYSQIVNDFQKGDIAEGYSVSREKKESFPLTVTSAQKNPTAFYLCASSWTGGGYTFGSGTRLTVV.

This clone was seen only a few times. J is TRBJ1-5 and V is TRBV28; TRBD1 matches 8 bases. The ends lost 8 bases at V and 4 bases at J; junction bases unmatched: 10. Germline CDR1 and CDR2: MDHEN and SYDVKM. The CDR3 has 15 residues. The CDR3, as DNA: TGTGCCAGCGGACAGGGAGAAAGGGGAAATCAGCCCCAGCATTTT. Translating it yields CASGQGERGNQPQHF.

This clone was counted between two and nine times. The rearrangement joins TRBV6-1 to TRBJ1-5, with TRBD1 as a possible D gene (5 bases). Per germline, CDR1 MNHNS and CDR2 SASEGT. Trimming took off 6 bases at V and 0 bases at J, with 12 bases between the two ends. The length of the CDR3 is 15 residues. The CDR3: CASSSGGFSNQPQHF. The CDR3 nucleotides read TGTGCCAGCAGCTCCGGGGGTTTTAGCAATCAGCCCCAGCATTTT.